This T cell receptor (beta chain) was retrieved from a study of tissue T cells after allogeneic stem cell transplantation. Study conclusions and caveats: Few T cell clones were shared across patients, but motif clusters showed tissue-specific shared signatures.

V was cut by 5 bases and J by 4 bases, with 11 bases left in between. The CDR3 contains 13 residues. The germline CDR1 and CDR2 sequences are SGHVS and FQNEAQ. There are a few counts of this clone. Its specificity is unknown. Steroid-refractory graft-versus-host disease after allogeneic hematopoietic cell transplant qualified adults for prospective research-autopsy enrollment. Libraries were prepared by immunoSEQ multiplex PCR; TCRdb keeps only in-frame clonotypes and omits some of them. In the table there are 3,400 or so clones, about 74% of which are singletons. Sample: left colon tissue, taken at autopsy. The clonotype originates from a male patient at least 60 years old with steroid-refractory graft-versus-host disease after an allogeneic stem cell transplant. The graft donor may be the source of some T cells. The rearrangement links TRBV7-8 to TRBJ1-2, with D possibly being TRBD1 (6 bases). In DNA, the CDR3 is TGTGCCAGCAGCACAACAGGGAGCTATGGCTACACCTTC. Translation: CASSTTGSYGYTF.